Listed here are 18 T cell receptor beta chains from one sample, sequenced in a study of T cells in localized non-small cell lung cancer. TCRdb keeps only in-frame clones here, not all; method: immunoSEQ multiplex PCR. The data contain approximately 63,000 clones, roughly 90% of them seen just once; the ten biggest clones take up less than 25%. The starting material was peripheral blood, obtained before any cancer treatment. These receptors came from a man between 40 and 75 years old with stage I squamous cell lung carcinoma.

By share, this clone ranks as medium-sized. V usage is TRBV10-3 and J usage is TRBJ2-7; tentatively, D is TRBD2 (5 bases). The CDR3 is made up of 16 amino acids. V lost 6 bases and J 1 base, leaving 19 bases between the germline ends. Germline assignment: CDR1 ENHRY and CDR2 SYGVKD. DNA for the CDR3: TGTGCCATCAGGGCCCTCGGGGTAGGGATGTCCTACGAGCAGTACTTC. Translation gives CAIRALGVGMSYEQYF.

V usage is TRBV5-1 and J usage is TRBJ2-2, with TRBD2 matching 12 bases. CDR3 length: 16 residues. Trimming removed 3 bases from V and 8 bases from J; junction bases left unmatched: 8. The germline gives CDR1 SGHRS, CDR2 YFSETQ. CDR3 loop: CASSSGTSGQIGELFF. CDR3 nucleotide sequence: TGCGCCAGCAGCTCCGGGACTAGCGGGCAAATAGGGGAGCTGTTTTTT.

The rearrangement joins TRBV29-1 to TRBJ2-3; a possible D gene is TRBD2 (5 bases). This CDR3 comprises 12 residues. CDR1 is SQVTM, CDR2 ANQGSEA, per germline. V was trimmed by 4 bases and J by 4 bases, leaving 9 bases between them. CDR3 coding DNA: TGCAGCGTTGGCCGAGGGCCAGATACGCAGTATTTT. This translates into CSVGRGPDTQYF.

This clone was seen only once. This chain connects TRBV5-1 to TRBJ2-5; 9 bases map to TRBD2. Trimming cost V 0 bases and J 3 bases; bases outside gene matches: 6. Germline values: CDR1 SGHRS, CDR2 YFSETQ. This CDR3 is built from 16 residues. CDR3 nucleotides: TGCGCCAGCAGCTTGGTTTTTGGCGGGGGGGAAGAGACCCAGTACTTC. Protein product: CASSLVFGGGEETQYF.

This chain joins TRBV6-6 and TRBJ1-1; no clear D. The V gene's germline CDR1 is MNHNY and CDR2 SVGAGI (reference sequence). CDR3 length: 12 residues. Trimming left V 3 bases short and J 3 bases short, with 5 bases between. In nucleotides, the CDR3 is TGTGCCAGCAGTTATAGTGACACTGAAGCTTTCTTT. This codes for CASSYSDTEAFF.

There are a few counts of this clone. V usage is TRBV11-2 and J usage is TRBJ1-3, with no clear D. Trimming took 5 bases from V and 3 from J, leaving 8 bases between them. CDR3 size: 13 residues. The germline V gene has CDR1 SGHAT and CDR2 FQNNGV. For the CDR3, the DNA is TGTGCCAGCAGCAAGATAAGTGGAAACACCATATATTTT. Translating it yields CASSKISGNTIYF.

V and J are TRBV7-2 and TRBJ1-2, with D hard to call. The CDR3 is 12 residues long. The germline V gene has CDR1 SGHTA and CDR2 FQGNSA. V was pared by 4 bases and J by 6 bases, with 9 bases between. CDR3 residues: CASSSYKDGYTF. CDR3 in DNA: TGTGCCAGCAGCTCCTACAAAGATGGCTACACCTTC.

This rearrangement joins TRBV18 to TRBJ1-3; the D gene is possibly TRBD1 (6 bases). Germline CDR1 KGHSH, CDR2 LQKENI. This CDR3 has 18 residues. Between the trimmed V and J ends, which lost 1 base and 0 bases, there was a span of 16 bases. CDR3 loop: CASSPLFQGTSSGNTIYF. As DNA, the CDR3 is TGTGCCAGCTCACCACTGTTTCAGGGGACGAGCTCTGGAAACACCATATATTTT.

This clone was counted once. The chain recombines TRBV10-3 with TRBJ2-3; D may correspond to TRBD1 or TRBD2 (5 bases each). This CDR3 contains 19 residues. Trimming pared 6 bases from V and 0 bases from J, leaving 25 bases between. The germline V gene encodes CDR1 ENHRY and CDR2 SYGVKD. CDR3 in amino acids: CAISSLDTGAATSTDTQYF. The CDR3 nucleotides are TGTGCCATCAGCTCATTAGATACCGGGGCCGCAACTAGCACAGATACGCAGTATTTT.

V and J are TRBV7-9 and TRBJ2-7; D gene uncertain. Per germline, CDR1 SEHNR and CDR2 FQNEAQ (reference sequence). CDR3 size: 12 residues. V lost 3 bases and J lost 2, with 5 bases in between. The CDR3 DNA reads TGTGCCAGCAGCTTTACGACCTACGAGCAGTACTTC. Protein: CASSFTTYEQYF.

This clone was recorded once. This rearrangement joins TRBV7-2 to TRBJ2-5, with TRBD2 matching over 7 bases. This CDR3 comprises 14 residues. Germline lookup yields CDR1 SGHTA and CDR2 FQGNSA. V trimming: 5 bases; J trimming: 6 bases; junction bases outside the gene matches: 9. CDR3 sequence: CASSPSLAEKTQYF. The CDR3 DNA reads as TGTGCCAGCAGCCCTTCCCTAGCGGAGAAGACCCAGTACTTC.

This chain connects TRBV28 to TRBJ1-5; D is uncertain. CDR3 length: 14 amino acids. Trimming pared 6 bases from V and 0 bases from J, leaving 9 bases between. The germline gives CDR1 MDHEN, CDR2 SYDVKM. The CDR3 here is CASSATDSNQPQHF. For the CDR3, the DNA is TGTGCCAGCAGCGCTACAGATAGCAATCAGCCCCAGCATTTT.

The rearrangement joins TRBV11-2 to TRBJ1-5; TRBD1 agrees at 7 bases. In germline, CDR1 is SGHAT, CDR2 FQNNGV. CDR3 length: 14 residues. V trimming: 2 bases; J trimming: 4 bases; junction bases outside the gene matches: 2. The CDR3 DNA follows: TGTGCCAGCAGCTTAATGACAGGGAATCAGCCCCAGCATTTT. Translated: CASSLMTGNQPQHF.

The chain links TRBV7-6 to TRBJ2-1; no definite D call. Trimming took off 2 bases at V and 2 bases at J, with 7 bases between the two ends. This CDR3 contains 14 residues. CDR1 and CDR2 from the germline V gene are SGHVS and FNYEAQ. The CDR3, as DNA: TGTGCCAGCAGCTTAAAGCGAACCTACAATGAGCAGTTCTTC. Its translation is CASSLKRTYNEQFF. The variable domain in full, completed from reference TRBV7-6 and TRBJ2-1, reads GAGVSQSPRYKVTKRGQDVALRCDPISGHVSLYWYRQALGQGPEFLTYFNYEAQQDKSGLPNDRFSAERPEGSISTLTIQRTEQRDSAMYRCASSLKRTYNEQFFGPGTRLTVL.

The CDR3 protein is CASSQAGGLHEQYF. DNA of the CDR3: TGTGCCAGCAGCCAGGCCGGAGGTCTGCACGAGCAGTACTTC. This chain joins TRBV11-2 and TRBJ2-7, with a possible D match to TRBD2 (5 bases). The CDR3 contains 14 residues. Germline V gene sequence: CDR1 SGHAT, CDR2 FQNNGV. V lost 5 bases and J 5 bases, leaving 16 bases between the germline ends.

This clone occurred once. V usage is TRBV9 and J usage is TRBJ1-1; D gene uncertain. CDR3 length equals 15 residues. The ends were cut back, 1 base at V and 9 bases at J, with 19 bases in the middle. Looked up from germline, CDR1 is SGDLS and CDR2 is YYNGEE. The CDR3 DNA reads as TGTGCCAGCAGCGTATACGGCGATGCAACCCCTAAAGCTTTCTTT. It codes for CASSVYGDATPKAFF.

This sequence joins TRBV7-8 and TRBJ2-5; tentatively, D is TRBD2 (5 bases). The CDR3 runs to 16 residues. The V gene's germline CDR1 is SGHVS and CDR2 FQNEAQ. Trimming stripped 3 bases from V and 0 bases from J, with 14 bases between. CDR3 residues: CASSFLWTGDQETQYF. CDR3 sequence (DNA): TGTGCCAGCAGCTTCCTCTGGACCGGGGACCAAGAGACCCAGTACTTC.

This clone was detected only once. The chain recombines TRBV7-2 with TRBJ2-1; 9 bases align to TRBD2. The junction had 5 bases not matched to a gene; V was cut back by 1 base and J by 7 bases. The CDR3 spans 15 residues. CDR1 and CDR2 from the germline V gene are SGHTA and FQGNSA. The CDR3 bases are TGTGCCAGCAGCTTAGTAGCGGGAGTTCGGAATGAGCAGTTCTTC. This sequence encodes CASSLVAGVRNEQFF.